The sample holds a few counts of the clone carrying this T cell receptor beta chain. Its target is unknown. CDR3 length: 12 residues. Per the germline V gene, CDR1 is LNHNV and CDR2 is YYDKDF (reference sequence). V was clipped by 6 bases and J by 4 bases, with 7 bases between them. These data originate in a study of T-cell memory formation after mild COVID-19. TCRdb used MiXCR to reprocess the 5' RACE reads, holding one entry per CDR3 protein. This repertoire shows under 200,000 distinct CDR3 sequences, 11% found once; its top ten account for 3.8%. Whole-study findings and limits: Pre-infection memory showed some responding clones, and this suggested that cross-reactive memory joined. Researchers could not confirm that second-wave clones peaking on day 37 targeted SARS-CoV-2. Clones shrinking from day 15 to 85 showed even CD4/CD8 mixes; later expanders tilted CD4+.

The receptor's source is a young man who had mild COVID-19 (a few samples of this study predate the infection). Cell type and time point are not known. The V call is TRBV15, the J call TRBJ1-3; no definite D call. Material for sequencing was PBMCs or a T cell subset sorted from them (not recorded which). For the CDR3, the DNA is TGTGCCACCAGACGGGAGGGAAACACCATATATTTT. Encoded protein: CATRREGNTIYF.